Described below is a single TCR beta chain sequence and its context. The germline V gene encodes CDR1 PRHDT and CDR2 FYEKMQ (reference sequence). V was pared by 3 bases and J by 2 bases, with 12 bases of the junction left unmatched. The length of the CDR3 is 18 residues. Collection of 9.5 to 10 milliliters of peripheral blood was performed for each donor. This specimen belongs to a study of blood T cells in healthy people across ages. It was with a sample-barcoded 5' primer and a J-beta primer mix that a second PCR of roughly 7 to 12 cycles was run. Using its own MiXCR run on the 5' RACE reads, TCRdb lists one record per CDR3 protein. The table records roughly 900,000 distinct CDR3 sequences, about 48% of them present only once.

The J gene is TRBJ2-7, the V gene TRBV13; 11 bases fit TRBD1. Specimen: blood. This receptor was identified in a young man in good health. CDR3 bases: TGTGCCAGCAGCTTCAGGACAGGGGGCTTAATTAGGACCTACGAGCAGTACTTC. Its protein product is CASSFRTGGLIRTYEQYF. Using reference TRBV13 and TRBJ2-7 for the parts outside the CDR3, the full variable domain is AAGVIQSPRHLIKEKRETATLKCYPIPRHDTVYWYQQGPGQDPQFLISFYEKMQSDKGSIPDRFSAQQFSDYHSELNMSSLELGDSALYFCASSFRTGGLIRTYEQYFGPGTRLTVT.